These 16 T cell receptor beta chains were sequenced from one sample in a study of Ad26.COV2.S vaccination and SARS-CoV-2 variants. Data came from immunoSEQ multiplex PCR; TCRdb stores just in-frame clones and leaves some out. The sample records roughly 700,000 clones, more than 80% being singletons. The treatment denotes: 19 received Ad26.COV2.S at low or high dose, single or two shots; 5 received placebo; per-sample allocation not given. Sampling took place 63 days after the first vaccine or placebo injection. The sequencing used peripheral blood, collected in a trial of Ad26.COV2.S vaccine versus placebo. These receptors originate from a person between 18 and 65 years old who received the Ad26.COV2.S COVID-19 vaccine or a placebo.

This chain links TRBV19 with TRBJ1-5; TRBD1 might be the D (5 bases). The CDR3 totals 13 residues. Trimming removed 3 bases at V and 8 bases at J, with 11 bases between. Germline values: CDR1 LNHDA, CDR2 SQIVND (reference sequence). CDR3 in DNA: TGTGCCAGTAGTATTGCCGGAGGGGAGCCCCAGCATTTT. Translated: CASSIAGGEPQHF. Based on the CDR3 plus reference TRBV19 and TRBJ1-5, the full variable domain is DGGITQSPKYLFRKEGQNVTLSCEQNLNHDAMYWYRQDPGQGLRLIYYSQIVNDFQKGDIAEGYSVSREKKESFPLTVTSAQKNPTAFYLCASSIAGGEPQHFGDGTRLSIL.

The V gene is TRBV24-1, the J gene TRBJ2-1; 7 bases line up with TRBD1. CDR3 size: 17 residues. The germline V gene has CDR1 KGHDR and CDR2 SFDVKD. V lost 4 bases to trimming and J lost 3 bases; unmatched junction nucleotides: 11. The CDR3 DNA reads as TGTGCCACCAGTGACCCCTCAGGGGGTCGATACTACAATGAGCAGTTCTTC. The encoded protein is CATSDPSGGRYYNEQFF.

The V and J genes are TRBV5-1 and TRBJ2-7; 9 bases align to TRBD1. Germline loops: CDR1 SGHRS, CDR2 YFSETQ. The CDR3 consists of 15 residues. The ends lost 2 bases at V and 2 bases at J; junction bases unmatched: 5. The CDR3 DNA sequence: TGCGCCAGCAGCTTAAACAGGGGGCCCACCTACGAGCAGTACTTC. Protein: CASSLNRGPTYEQYF.

The chain couples TRBV6-6 to TRBJ2-7, with no clear D. The V and J ends lost 3 bases and 5 bases respectively, with 17 bases between them. Germline CDR1 and CDR2: MNHNY and SVGAGI (reference sequence). CDR3 length: 15 amino acids. The CDR3 loop is CASSYTDPRADEQYF. The DNA for the CDR3 is TGTGCCAGCAGTTATACGGACCCTAGGGCCGACGAGCAGTACTTC.

This clone is a singleton in its sample. The gene calls are TRBV19 and TRBJ1-5; the D gene is possibly TRBD1 (6 bases). The CDR3 runs 15 residues. The V end lost 7 bases, the J end lost 5 bases, and 18 bases lay between the germline ends. In germline, CDR1 is LNHDA, CDR2 SQIVND (reference sequence). For the CDR3, the DNA is TGTGCCAGTAATGAAGACAGGACCGTTTATCAGCCCCAGCATTTT. This codes for CASNEDRTVYQPQHF.

This clone has more than one count but fewer than ten. The chain links TRBV27 to TRBJ1-2, with a possible D match to TRBD1 (6 bases). The CDR3 contains 13 residues. Trimming cost V 5 bases and J 4 bases, with 11 bases left between them. Germline CDR1 is MNHEY and CDR2 is SMNVEV (reference sequence). CDR3 in amino acids: CASSNQGSYGYTF. The CDR3 DNA is TGTGCCAGCAGTAATCAGGGGTCCTATGGCTACACCTTC.

This chain connects TRBV30 to TRBJ1-4; D perhaps matches TRBD1 (5 bases). Germline V gives CDR1 GTSNPN, CDR2 SVGIG (reference sequence). Trimming left V 2 bases short and J 2 bases short, with 9 bases between. The CDR3 is made up of 14 amino acids. CDR3 in amino acids: CAWSPRATNEKLFF. The CDR3 DNA sequence: TGTGCCTGGAGTCCCAGGGCCACTAATGAAAAACTGTTTTTT.

V and J are TRBV7-8 and TRBJ1-1; no clear D gene. The CDR3 totals 12 residues. With 4 bases removed from V and 12 bases from J, the gap between germline ends came to 15 bases. CDR1 is SGHVS and CDR2 is FQNEAQ in the germline V gene. The CDR3 DNA follows: TGTGCCAGCAGCTCTAACCTAGGGTGGACTTTCTTT. Protein product: CASSSNLGWTFF.

V usage is TRBV30 and J usage is TRBJ1-2; D perhaps matches TRBD1 (6 bases). CDR3 length: 13 residues. V was pared by 4 bases and J by 0 bases, with 9 bases between. Germline loops: CDR1 GTSNPN, CDR2 SVGIG (reference sequence). The DNA of the CDR3 is TGTGCCTGGAAGACAGGAGCTAACTATGGCTACACCTTC. Translating it yields CAWKTGANYGYTF.

Turning to this clone: The same CDR3 also results from other DNA sequences found in this sample. This chain links TRBV2 with TRBJ1-5; unclear D gene. This CDR3 has 11 residues. Trimming cost V 4 bases and J 7 bases, with 5 bases left between them. The germline V gene encodes CDR1 SNHLY and CDR2 FYNNEI. This chain's CDR3 is CASSVGQPQHF. The CDR3 bases are TGTGCCAGCAGTGTAGGGCAGCCCCAGCATTTT.

There are a few counts of this clone. The gene calls are TRBV12-3 or TRBV12-4 and TRBJ1-4; tentative D call: TRBD1 (5 bases). The CDR3 loop spans 13 amino acids. V was trimmed by 4 bases and J by 4 bases, leaving 7 bases between them. CDR3 sequence (DNA): TGTGCCAGCAGTTACAGGAGTAATGAAAAACTGTTTTTT. The encoded protein is CASSYRSNEKLFF.

V usage is TRBV12-3 or TRBV12-4 and J usage is TRBJ2-7; D remains ambiguous. The V end was cut by 7 bases, the J end by 4 bases, with 8 bases between. The CDR3 extends over 11 amino acids. The CDR3 sequence: CASKLGYEQYF. The DNA of the CDR3 is TGTGCCAGCAAATTAGGTTACGAGCAGTACTTC.

The rearrangement joins TRBV6-2 or TRBV6-3 to TRBJ2-7; 10 bases are shared with TRBD2. Germline CDR1 MNHEY, CDR2 SVGEGT. V gave up 4 bases and J gave up 4 bases; unmatched junction bases: 4. The length of the CDR3 is 14 residues. CDR3 DNA: TGTGCCAGCAGTTTGCCGGGACTAGCGTACGAGCAGTACTTC. It yields the protein CASSLPGLAYEQYF.

CDR3 sequence reads: CASSRDRGGTQYF. CDR3 nucleotides: TGCGCCAGCAGCCGGGACAGGGGGGGGACCCAGTACTTC. The chain has TRBV10-1 and TRBJ2-5, with 11 positions matching TRBD1. This CDR3 region has 13 residues. V was clipped by 6 bases and J by 7 bases; unmatched bases: 4. Germline V CDR1 and CDR2: WNHNN, SYGVQD (reference sequence).

The rearrangement joins TRBV4-3 to TRBJ1-4; D is unclear. This CDR3 contains 17 residues. Germline assignment: CDR1 LGHNA and CDR2 YSLEER. Trimming pared 0 bases from V and 5 bases from J, leaving 16 bases between. CDR3 DNA sequence: TGCGCCAGCAGCCAAGATCTGGCGAGGAGTGGGAATGAAAAACTGTTTTTT. This gives the protein CASSQDLARSGNEKLFF.

In this sample, this clone turned up a few times. The chain uses TRBV6-2 or TRBV6-3 and TRBJ2-7; a weak D match, TRBD1 (5 bases). CDR3 size: 11 residues. Looked up from germline, CDR1 is MNHEY and CDR2 is SVGEGT. V lost 5 bases, J lost 6 bases, and 8 bases lay in between. The CDR3 is CASSDRGEQYF. In DNA, the CDR3 is TGTGCCAGCAGTGATAGGGGCGAGCAGTACTTC.